These T cell receptor beta chains were read from a single sample in a study of CD8 T cells in ankylosing spondylitis. TCRdb passed the 5' RACE reads through MiXCR, listing each CDR3 protein once. This table has fewer than 250,000 distinct CDR3 sequences, over 30% appearing once. Source material: blood, either unsorted or a sorted T cell fraction (not recorded which). Receptors originate from a male donor with ankylosing spondylitis or in good health (not recorded which). The CDR3 runs from the conserved cysteine through the conserved F or W. The D gene is left open where the match is weak. Rows may omit the clone size; those that give it use once, few, many or a size class.

j_gene | abundance | v_gene | d_gene | CDR3aa | CDR3nt
TRBJ2-7 | . | TRBV20-1 | . | CSAAPRGYEQYF | TGCAGTGCAGCCCCCAGGGGTTACGAGCAGTACTTC
TRBJ2-7 | . | TRBV20-1 | TRBD1 | CSAREGTGVEHEQYF | TGCAGTGCTAGAGAGGGGACAGGGGTTGAGCACGAGCAGTACTTC
TRBJ2-7 | . | TRBV6-1 | TRBD1 | CASMPGGSYEQYF | TGTGCCAGCATGCCAGGGGGCTCCTACGAGCAGTACTTC
TRBJ1-2 | . | TRBV5-1 | . | CASSSVGLSAGIGGYTF | TGCGCCAGCAGCTCCGTGGGGTTGTCAGCGGGTATCGGTGGCTACACCTTC
TRBJ2-1 | . | TRBV7-9 | . | CASSEGPREQFF | TGTGCCAGCAGCGAAGGGCCGCGGGAGCAGTTCTTC
TRBJ2-4 | . | TRBV7-3 | TRBD2 | CASSPGGGGKNIQYF | TGTGCCAGCAGCCCCGGGGGGGGAGGTAAAAACATTCAGTACTTC
TRBJ1-2 | few | TRBV12-3/TRBV12-4 | TRBD1 | CASSLPGKEGAYDGYTF | TGTGCCAGCAGTTTACCGGGGAAAGAGGGGGCTTACGATGGCTACACCTTC
TRBJ1-5 | few | TRBV5-6 | . | CASSLTGQYNQPQHF | TGTGCCAGCAGCTTAACAGGACAGTATAATCAGCCCCAGCATTTT
TRBJ1-6 | few | TRBV4-1 | TRBD1 | CASSQDRGTGGDNSPLHF | TGCGCCAGCAGCCAAGATAGGGGGACAGGAGGCGATAATTCACCCCTCCACTTT
TRBJ2-3 | few | TRBV28 | TRBD2 | CASSLDRAGGSDTQYF | TGTGCCAGCAGTTTAGACAGAGCGGGGGGATCGGATACGCAGTATTTT
TRBJ2-7 | many | TRBV5-5 | TRBD1 | CASSLSGDRTYEQYF | TGTGCCAGCAGCTTGTCTGGGGACAGGACCTACGAGCAGTACTTC
TRBJ1-2 | few | TRBV12-3/TRBV12-4 | . | CASSLSDNYGYTF | TGTGCCAGCAGTTTATCGGATAACTATGGCTACACCTTC
TRBJ2-1 | . | TRBV20-1 | . | CSASRRTGLKQFF | TGCAGTGCTAGTCGGAGGACTGGTCTTAAGCAGTTCTTC
TRBJ2-7 | many | TRBV6-1 | . | CASREDRSYEQYF | TGTGCCAGCAGGGAAGACAGGTCCTACGAGCAGTACTTC
TRBJ2-7 | few | TRBV7-2 | TRBD1 | CASSFDRDYRYEQYF | TGTGCCAGCAGCTTTGACAGGGATTATCGCTACGAGCAGTACTTC
TRBJ2-7 | few | TRBV5-5 | . | CASSSRTAVYEQYF | TGTGCCAGCAGCTCACGGACCGCTGTCTACGAGCAGTACTTC
TRBJ1-1 | . | TRBV6-1 | TRBD1 | CASSRQGTMNTEAFF | TGTGCCAGCAGCCGACAGGGAACCATGAACACTGAAGCTTTCTTT
TRBJ2-3 | few | TRBV6-1 | TRBD1 | CASSKQGSDTQYF | TGTGCCAGCAGTAAACAGGGGTCGGATACGCAGTATTTT
TRBJ2-5 | few | TRBV7-9 | . | CASSLVRAGETQYF | TGTGCCAGCAGCTTAGTGCGGGCGGGAGAGACCCAGTACTTC
TRBJ2-7 | few | TRBV9 | TRBD1 | CASSGGYGQGSYEQYF | TGTGCCAGCAGCGGAGGATATGGACAGGGATCGTACGAGCAGTACTTC
TRBJ2-1 | . | TRBV4-1 | . | CASSQGRGQFF | TGCGCCAGCAGCCAAGGAAGGGGGCAGTTCTTC
TRBJ2-3 | . | TRBV12-3/TRBV12-4 | . | CASSPQSVEDTQYF | TGTGCCAGCAGCCCTCAGAGCGTGGAGGATACGCAGTATTTT
TRBJ2-1 | few | TRBV20-1 | TRBD2 | CSARGELAGPTYNEQFF | TGCAGTGCTAGGGGGGAACTAGCGGGACCAACCTACAATGAGCAGTTCTTC
TRBJ2-5 | . | TRBV5-1 | TRBD1 | CASSVRQGARETQYF | TGCGCCAGCAGCGTCCGACAGGGGGCAAGGGAGACCCAGTACTTC
TRBJ2-4 | few | TRBV7-8 | TRBD2 | CASSPGAGGYLAKNIQYF | TGTGCCAGCAGCCCGGGCGCGGGGGGGTACTTAGCCAAAAACATTCAGTACTTC
TRBJ1-3 | . | TRBV4-1 | . | CASSEGDLFWDQYF | TGCGCCAGCAGCGAAGGCGACCTTTTCTGGGACCAATATTTT
TRBJ2-2 | . | TRBV10-1 | TRBD2 | CASSGARSGSGRYTGELFF | TGCGCCAGCAGTGGTGCCCGAAGTGGTAGCGGGCGTTACACCGGGGAGCTGTTTTTT
TRBJ2-2 | once | TRBV12-3/TRBV12-4 | . | CASSSSGGLGTGELFF | TGTGCCAGCAGTTCAAGTGGGGGGCTGGGCACCGGGGAGCTGTTTTTT
TRBJ2-3 | . | TRBV20-1 | TRBD2 | CRISGGAADTQYF | TGCAGAATTAGCGGGGGGGCCGCAGATACGCAGTATTTT
TRBJ1-4 | . | TRBV5-4 | . | CASSSGTVEKLFF | TGTGCCAGCAGCTCTGGGACCGTTGAAAAACTGTTTTTT
TRBJ2-1 | . | TRBV5-1 | . | CASSLGTANEQFF | TGCGCCAGCAGCTTGGGGACAGCCAATGAGCAGTTCTTC
TRBJ1-5 | . | TRBV20-1 | . | CSASRGEGNQPQHF | TGCAGTGCTAGTCGGGGGGAGGGCAATCAGCCCCAGCATTTT
TRBJ2-4 | few | TRBV15 | . | CATSRSPLRQKGAKNIQYF | TGTGCCACCAGCAGATCTCCCTTGAGACAGAAAGGGGCCAAAAACATTCAGTACTTC
TRBJ2-1 | . | TRBV6-4 | . | CASSALAGAFGEQFF | TGTGCCAGCAGTGCTCTGGCGGGGGCTTTTGGTGAGCAGTTCTTC
TRBJ2-1 | . | TRBV7-2 | . | CASSFPQGSYNEQFF | TGTGCCAGCAGCTTTCCGCAGGGCTCCTACAATGAGCAGTTCTTC
TRBJ1-6 | . | TRBV27 | . | CASQADGGLLGSPLHF | TGTGCCAGCCAGGCAGACGGAGGCCTCTTGGGCTCACCCCTCCACTTT
TRBJ2-3 | many | TRBV29-1 | . | CSAAGRTTDTQYF | TGCAGCGCAGCAGGCAGGACCACAGATACGCAGTATTTT
TRBJ2-7 | . | TRBV28 | . | CASRPSPTGKYEQYF | TGTGCCAGCAGGCCGTCGCCCACAGGGAAGTACGAGCAGTACTTC
TRBJ2-3 | few | TRBV5-7 | . | CASSAEQDRIYTDTQYF | TGTGCCAGCAGCGCCGAACAGGACCGCATTTACACAGATACGCAGTATTTT
TRBJ2-2 | . | TRBV5-5 | TRBD1 | CASSSYRTGANTGELFF | TGTGCCAGCAGCTCCTACCGGACAGGGGCGAACACCGGGGAGCTGTTTTTT
TRBJ2-1 | few | TRBV6-5 | . | CASRNGHNEQFF | TGTGCCAGCCGGAACGGCCACAATGAGCAGTTCTTC
TRBJ2-5 | . | TRBV6-1 | TRBD1 | CASSPYGTGEGDQYF | TGTGCCAGCAGTCCATACGGGACAGGGGAGGGAGACCAGTACTTC
TRBJ2-7 | . | TRBV15 | TRBD2 | CATSTGGTSYEQYF | TGTGCCACCAGCACGGGGGGTACCTCCTACGAGCAGTACTTC
TRBJ2-7 | . | TRBV7-6 | . | CASSPDAFSGPRYEQYF | TGTGCCAGCAGCCCGGACGCGTTCAGCGGGCCTAGGTACGAGCAGTACTTC
TRBJ2-5 | few | TRBV20-1 | . | CSARQRLGSGATQYF | TGCAGTGCCCGGCAGCGTTTGGGCTCTGGGGCGACCCAGTACTTC
TRBJ1-5 | few | TRBV6-5 | . | CASSSTGFYDQPQHF | TGTGCCAGCAGTTCTACAGGGTTTTACGATCAGCCCCAGCATTTT
TRBJ2-4 | . | TRBV20-1 | . | CSARVATRGAKNIQYF | TGCAGTGCTAGAGTGGCGACCAGAGGTGCCAAAAACATTCAGTACTTC
TRBJ1-2 | . | TRBV20-1 | TRBD1 | CSARARDRVPYGYTF | TGCAGTGCTAGAGCGCGGGACAGGGTACCCTATGGCTACACCTTC
TRBJ1-1 | many | TRBV7-9 | . | CASSSAGGRRNTEAFF | TGTGCCAGCAGCTCCGCCGGGGGCAGAAGGAACACTGAAGCTTTCTTT
TRBJ1-4 | . | TRBV3-1 | TRBD1 | CASSQLDRGGEKLFF | TGTGCCAGCAGCCAACTGGACAGGGGAGGTGAAAAACTGTTTTTT
TRBJ2-1 | few | TRBV4-2 | . | CASSQVRAGGYNEQFF | TGTGCCAGCAGCCAAGTTAGGGCAGGGGGGTACAATGAGCAGTTCTTC
TRBJ2-7 | . | TRBV7-2 | . | CASSLRAGTNSYEQYF | TGTGCCAGCAGCCTCCGGGCGGGGACCAACTCCTACGAGCAGTACTTC
TRBJ1-1 | . | TRBV12-3/TRBV12-4 | . | CASSLGDPGLGTEAFF | TGTGCCAGCAGTTTAGGTGATCCGGGGCTCGGCACTGAAGCTTTCTTT